These 25 T cell receptor beta chains were sequenced from one sample in a study of T cells in Graves' hyperthyroidism and ophthalmopathy. Regions amplified from RNA transcripts were the TCR beta CDR3 regions. Primed by the HTBI set, a first-round RT-PCR was run on the TCR CDR3. TCRdb fed the multiplex PCR reads into MiXCR, producing one record per CDR3 protein. Altogether roughly 750,000 distinct CDR3 sequences are present, about 15% being singletons, with the ten largest covering under 8.5%. What was sequenced was blood. Source of these receptors: a man aged 18 to 29 with Graves' hyperthyroidism.

This clonotype showed up many times. V usage is TRBV7-9 and J usage is TRBJ2-1; D is perhaps TRBD2 (6 bases). The V end was cut by 6 bases, the J end by 6 bases, with 15 bases between. The CDR3 length is 14 residues. CDR1 is SEHNR, CDR2 FQNEAQ, per germline (reference sequence). CDR3 DNA sequence: TGTGCCAGCAGTTACTCCGGGACTCCCAATGAGCAGTTCTTC. Translation gives CASSYSGTPNEQFF.

This clonotype showed up many times. The rearrangement joins TRBV3-1 to TRBJ1-1, with a tentative D call TRBD1 (5 bases). The CDR3 is 14 amino acids. In germline, CDR1 is LGHDT, CDR2 YNNKEL (reference sequence). Trimming took 4 bases from V and 1 from J, leaving 10 bases between them. The CDR3 coding sequence is TGTGCCAGCAGCCCCCTAAGGGGGAACACTGAAGCTTTCTTT. Encoded protein: CASSPLRGNTEAFF.

The genes are TRBV5-1 and TRBJ2-1; no firm D call. V gave up 4 bases and J gave up 6 bases, with 14 bases separating them. CDR3 length equals 14 residues. Germline V gene data show CDR1 as SGHRS and CDR2 as YFSETQ. The CDR3 bases are TGCGCCAGCAGCATATGGGAACCTCCCAATGAGCAGTTCTTC. Residues: CASSIWEPPNEQFF.

The CDR3 loop is CSVLTGGRYEQYF. CDR3 DNA sequence: TGCAGCGTTTTAACAGGGGGCCGGTACGAGCAGTACTTC. This chain connects TRBV29-1 to TRBJ2-7; 9 positions agree with TRBD1. Germline CDR1 is SQVTM and CDR2 is ANQGSEA. Germline trimming cut 5 bases from V and 4 bases from J; bases unmatched to any gene: 6. The CDR3 runs 13 residues.

The CDR3 here is CASSTRGINTEAFF. For the CDR3, the DNA is TGTGCCAGCAGCACCAGGGGAATCAACACTGAAGCTTTCTTT. The J gene is TRBJ1-1, the V gene TRBV5-4; weak D call: TRBD1 (6 bases). Per germline, CDR1 SGHNT and CDR2 YYREEE (reference sequence). The length of the CDR3 is 14 residues. V was cut by 4 bases and J by 2 bases, with 12 bases left in between.

The V gene is TRBV28, the J gene TRBJ1-6; the match to TRBD1 covers 9 bases. This CDR3 region has 15 residues. Per the germline V gene, CDR1 is MDHEN and CDR2 is SYDVKM. With V trimmed by 2 bases and J by 9 bases, 5 bases remained unmatched. The CDR3 nucleotides are TGTGCCAGCAGTTTACCGGGACAGGGAATTTCACCCCTCCACTTT. Translation gives CASSLPGQGISPLHF.

This clonotype was seen ten or more times. The V and J genes are TRBV2 and TRBJ2-2, with 14 bases identical to TRBD2. Trimming removed 6 bases from V and 5 bases from J; junction bases left unmatched: 8. Germline-derived CDR1 and CDR2 are SNHLY and FYNNEI. CDR3 length equals 17 residues. In DNA form, the CDR3 reads TGTGCCAGCAGCGGGACTAGCGGGAGAGGAGGGACCGGGGAGCTGTTTTTT. This encodes CASSGTSGRGGTGELFF.

This clonotype was seen repeatedly, ten times or more. The chain uses TRBV11-2 and TRBJ2-1; weak D call: TRBD2 (6 bases). The V gene lost 5 bases and the J gene lost 7 bases, with 9 bases spanning the gap. Germline V CDR1 and CDR2: SGHAT, FQNNGV. This CDR3 comprises 12 residues. CDR3 bases: TGTGCCAGCAGCATCGGGAGTAATGAGCAGTTCTTC. Translating it yields CASSIGSNEQFF. The full variable domain, in which reference TRBV11-2 and TRBJ2-1 provide the parts outside the CDR3, is EAGVAQSPRYKIIEKRQSVAFWCNPISGHATLYWYQQILGQGPKLLIQFQNNGVVDDSQLPKDRFSAERLKGVDSTLKIQPAKLEDSAVYLCASSIGSNEQFFGPGTRLTVL.

Details on this clonotype: In this CDR3 the conserved last residue, phenylalanine or tryptophan, is missing, so a read error is likely. The DNA of the CDR3 is TGTGCCAGCAGCTCCGGACAGGGCAGGAACAATGAGCAGTTCCTC. Amino acids: CASSSGQGRNNEQFL. The chain uses TRBV7-3 and TRBJ2-1; TRBD1 aligns across 8 bases. The ends lost 4 bases at V and 5 bases at J; junction bases unmatched: 7. Germline CDR1 SGHTA, CDR2 FQGTGA. The CDR3 loop spans 15 amino acids.

This clonotype appeared many times. V usage is TRBV6-6 and J usage is TRBJ2-7; D is ambiguous. Deletions cut 0 bases from V and 5 bases from J, with 11 bases between. The CDR3 spans 14 residues. Per germline, CDR1 MNHNY and CDR2 SVGAGI (reference sequence). CDR3 coding DNA: TGTGCCAGCAGTTACTCTGGGGTATCGAACGAGCAGTACTTC. Protein sequence: CASSYSGVSNEQYF.

Notes on this clonotype: Given a much more abundant clone one base away, this may be a read error. The gene calls are TRBV28 and TRBJ1-1, with D possibly TRBD1 on 5 matching bases. Germline CDR1 reads MDHEN; CDR2 reads SYDVKM. This CDR3 has 15 amino acids. CDR3 in amino acids: CASIYSDTLNAEAFF. The DNA of the CDR3 is TGTGCCAGCATTTATTCGGACACTCTGAACGCTGAAGCTTTCTTT. The entire variable domain, with the rest obtained from reference TRBV28 and TRBJ1-1, is as follows: DVKVTQSSRYLVKRTGEKVFLECVQDMDHENMFWYRQDPGLGLRLIYFSYDVKMKEKGDIPEGYSVSREKKERFSLILESASTNQTSMYLCASIYSDTLNAEAFFGQGTRLTVV.

With respect to this clonotype: The junction does not match germline at one end; this may be a read error. The chain employs TRBV6-2 or TRBV6-3 and TRBJ2-3; no firm D call. The CDR3 has 13 amino acids. Germline values: CDR1 MNHEY, CDR2 SVGEGT. For the CDR3, the DNA is TGTGCCGGCAGTCGTCGATCCACAGATACGCAGTATTTT. This codes for CAGSRRSTDTQYF.

This clonotype was seen at least ten times. The V and J genes are TRBV6-5 and TRBJ1-5; perhaps TRBD1 as D (5 bases). V was shortened by 3 bases and J by 4 bases, with 7 bases between the two germline ends. Germline CDR1 and CDR2: MNHEY and SVGAGI. The CDR3 sequence is 13 residues long. CDR3 residues: CASSYRQNQPQHF. The CDR3 region has the DNA TGTGCCAGCAGTTATCGACAGAATCAGCCCCAGCATTTT.

Only a few counts were recorded for this clonotype. The CDR3 DNA reads TGTGCCAGTAGTTTCCGGGACAGACCAGATACGCAGTATTTT. It is translated as CASSFRDRPDTQYF. This chain connects TRBV19 to TRBJ2-3; 7 nucleotides line up with TRBD1. Germline V gives CDR1 LNHDA, CDR2 SQIVND (reference sequence). With V trimmed by 5 bases and J by 4 bases, 6 bases remained unmatched. The CDR3 loop spans 14 amino acids.

This clonotype was seen repeatedly, ten times or more. J is TRBJ2-7 and V is TRBV24-1, with TRBD1 matching 7 bases. The CDR3 is made up of 16 amino acids. With 4 bases clipped from V and 2 bases from J, the junction kept 10 bases outside the gene matches. Germline V CDR1 and CDR2: KGHDR, SFDVKD. The CDR3 region has the DNA TGTGCCACCAGTGACTCGAGTGAGACAGGGACCTACGAGCAGTACTTC. This gives the protein CATSDSSETGTYEQYF.

This clonotype occurred many times. The chain carries TRBV6-1 and TRBJ2-7; 7 nucleotides match TRBD2. Germline CDR1 and CDR2: MNHNS and SASEGT. The V segment lost 8 bases and the J segment 2 bases; nucleotides outside the gene matches: 3. This CDR3 contains 12 residues. The CDR3 protein is CASRDYTYEQYF. CDR3 nucleotides: TGTGCCAGCCGGGACTACACCTACGAGCAGTACTTC.

The table lists this clonotype with many counts. The rearrangement joins TRBV5-1 to TRBJ1-1; D is undetermined. This CDR3 comprises 14 residues. V gave up 5 bases and J gave up 2 bases, with 13 bases separating them. The germline gives CDR1 SGHRS, CDR2 YFSETQ. The CDR3 nucleotides are TGCGCCAGCAGATCTGTGCCCGGAAACACTGAAGCTTTCTTT. It is translated as CASRSVPGNTEAFF. Variable domain in full (rest from reference TRBV5-1 and TRBJ1-1): KAGVTQTPRYLIKTRGQQVTLSCSPISGHRSVSWYQQTPGQGLQFLFEYFSETQRNKGNFPGRFSGRQFSNSRSEMNVSTLELGDSALYLCASRSVPGNTEAFFGQGTRLTVV.

At least ten counts were recorded for this clonotype. This rearrangement joins TRBV2 to TRBJ1-1; possibly TRBD1 for D (5 bases). The CDR3 is made up of 15 amino acids. Per germline, CDR1 SNHLY and CDR2 FYNNEI. Trimming took off 1 base at V and 1 base at J, with 10 bases between the two ends. The CDR3 nucleotides are TGTGCCAGCAGTGAAGGGGGCAGGGCGAACACTGAAGCTTTCTTT. Residues: CASSEGGRANTEAFF.

The CDR3, as DNA: TGTGCCAGCAGCTTAGACGGGAGTCGACGAGAGACCCAGTACTTC. Translated: CASSLDGSRRETQYF. V gene TRBV7-9 combines with J gene TRBJ2-5; a weak D match, TRBD2 (6 bases). The ends were cut back, 1 base at V and 4 bases at J, with 13 bases in the middle. The CDR3 contains 15 residues. Germline V gene data show CDR1 as SEHNR and CDR2 as FQNEAQ (reference sequence).

This clonotype was counted at least ten times. The CDR3 loop is CASSYAGAGDTQYF. The CDR3 DNA reads as TGTGCCAGCAGTTATGCGGGAGCAGGGGATACGCAGTATTTT. The V call is TRBV28, the J call TRBJ2-3; 7 bases agree with TRBD2. CDR1 MDHEN and CDR2 SYDVKM come from the germline V gene. CDR3 length equals 14 residues. The V segment lost 4 bases and the J segment 6 bases; nucleotides outside the gene matches: 7.

This clonotype was seen a handful of times. At one end, the junction sequence differs from germline, possibly due to a read error. The gene calls are TRBV5-1 and TRBJ2-7; 11 nucleotides align to TRBD2. Germline-derived CDR1 and CDR2 are SGHRS and YFSETQ. The length of the CDR3 is 16 residues. In DNA, the CDR3 is TGTGCCAGCAGCCTTGGGACTAGCGGAAGTCCCTACGAGCAGTACTTC. This translates into CASSLGTSGSPYEQYF.

CDR3 sequence (DNA): TGCAGTGCTAGCGATCCCCCGGACCCCGGTATGCCAGCTTTCTTT. Its protein is CSASDPPDPGMPAFF. The V gene is TRBV20-1, the J gene TRBJ1-1; D remains ambiguous. This CDR3 is 15 amino acids long. Germline V gene lookup returns CDR1 DFQATT and CDR2 SNEGSKA (reference sequence). The ends were cut back, 3 bases at V and 10 bases at J, with 24 bases in the middle.

This sequence joins TRBV11-2 and TRBJ2-1; 13 bases are shared with TRBD2. CDR1 is SGHAT, CDR2 FQNNGV, per germline. The CDR3 spans 17 residues. Losses at the gene ends were 3 bases for V and 3 bases for J; bases not matched to a gene: 5. The CDR3 DNA reads as TGTGCCAGCAGCTTGCCGGGACTAGCGGGAATCTACAATGAGCAGTTCTTC. Encoded protein: CASSLPGLAGIYNEQFF. Drawing the rest from reference TRBV11-2 and TRBJ2-1, the complete variable domain is EAGVAQSPRYKIIEKRQSVAFWCNPISGHATLYWYQQILGQGPKLLIQFQNNGVVDDSQLPKDRFSAERLKGVDSTLKIQPAKLEDSAVYLCASSLPGLAGIYNEQFFGPGTRLTVL.

CDR3 sequence: CAWGVSQLFF. The CDR3 DNA reads TGTGCCTGGGGGGTGTCGCAGCTGTTTTTT. The chain recombines TRBV30 with TRBJ2-2; D call uncertain. This CDR3 comprises 10 residues. In germline, CDR1 is GTSNPN, CDR2 SVGIG (reference sequence). The V and J ends lost 5 bases and 12 bases respectively, with 10 bases between them. The whole variable domain, remainder taken from reference TRBV30 and TRBJ2-2, is SQTIHQWPATLVQPVGSPLSLECTVEGTSNPNLYWYRQAAGRGLQLLFYSVGIGQISSEVPQNLSASRPQDRQFILSSKKLLLSDSGFYLCAWGVSQLFFGEGSRLTVL.

This clonotype was detected a few times. The gene calls are TRBV5-1 and TRBJ1-6, with D perhaps TRBD1 (5 bases). The V gene's germline CDR1 is SGHRS and CDR2 YFSETQ. The CDR3 is made up of 15 amino acids. V lost 2 bases to trimming and J lost 4 bases, with 10 bases between them. The CDR3 sequence: CASSFRDGYNSPLHF. CDR3 nucleotide sequence: TGCGCCAGCAGCTTCCGGGACGGATATAATTCACCCCTCCACTTT. Drawing the rest from reference TRBV5-1 and TRBJ1-6, the complete variable domain is KAGVTQTPRYLIKTRGQQVTLSCSPISGHRSVSWYQQTPGQGLQFLFEYFSETQRNKGNFPGRFSGRQFSNSRSEMNVSTLELGDSALYLCASSFRDGYNSPLHFGNGTRLTVT.